This TCR beta chain was sequenced for a study of CD8 T cells in ankylosing spondylitis. This clonotype was observed many times. TCRdb fed the 5' RACE reads into MiXCR, producing one record per CDR3 protein. The profile covers roughly 200,000 distinct CDR3 sequences, with around 13% appearing a single time and approximately 15% taken by the ten largest. The CDR3 runs 12 residues. V shed 6 bases and J shed 0 bases, with 3 bases lying between them. CDR1 is MNHEY and CDR2 is SMNVEV in the germline V gene (reference sequence). The sequenced sample was blood, either unsorted or a sorted T cell fraction (not recorded which). The chain employs TRBV27 and TRBJ2-1; D uncertain. The receptor was derived from a male donor with ankylosing spondylitis or in good health (not recorded which). The CDR3 nucleotides read TGTGCCAGCAGAGTCTCCTACAATGAGCAGTTCTTC. Encoded protein: CASRVSYNEQFF.